What follows are 32 T cell receptor beta chains derived from one specimen sequenced in a study of cytomegalovirus exposure and HLA in healthy donors. PCR involved 60 Vbeta and 13 Jbeta primers. Only in-frame clones appear in the TCRdb table, and some are missing; sequencing was by immunoSEQ multiplex PCR. This table holds roughly 140,000 clones, 75% to 85% found once. Sequencing input: PBMCs. Every receptor here comes from a middle-aged man in good health and CMV-seropositive.

The gene calls are TRBV27 and TRBJ2-7, with TRBD2 matching 11 bases. This CDR3 is built from 17 residues. Germline V gene sequence: CDR1 MNHEY, CDR2 SMNVEV (reference sequence). The ends lost 2 bases at V and 0 bases at J; junction bases unmatched: 6. The CDR3 coding sequence is TGTGCCAGCAGTTTACGGGGTAGCGGGAGGGCCTCCTACGAGCAGTACTTC. It specifies CASSLRGSGRASYEQYF.

This chain uses TRBV6-5 with TRBJ2-1; D is undetermined. Germline V lookup: CDR1 MNHEY, CDR2 SVGAGI. This CDR3 has 16 residues. V was trimmed by 0 bases and J by 0 bases, leaving 9 bases between them. The CDR3 is CASSYSRQPSYNEQFF. The CDR3 coding sequence is TGTGCCAGCAGTTACTCGAGGCAGCCCTCCTACAATGAGCAGTTCTTC.

The gene calls are TRBV5-1 and TRBJ2-2; 7 nucleotides agree with TRBD1. Germline lookup yields CDR1 SGHRS and CDR2 YFSETQ. Trimming removed 0 bases from V and 1 base from J; junction bases left unmatched: 0. This CDR3 is built from 15 residues. Written as DNA, the CDR3 is TGCGCCAGCAGCTTGGGACAGGGGAACACCGGGGAGCTGTTTTTT. It specifies CASSLGQGNTGELFF.

As regards this clone: Other DNA sequences from this sample encode an identical CDR3 as well. The chain uses TRBV7-3 and TRBJ1-1, with D tentatively TRBD1 (6 bases). V was pared by 5 bases and J by 0 bases, with 7 bases between. Germline V gene data show CDR1 as SGHTA and CDR2 as FQGTGA. The CDR3 runs to 13 residues. The CDR3, as DNA: TGTGCCAGCAGCCGGACAGTGAACACTGAAGCTTTCTTT. This gives the protein CASSRTVNTEAFF.

This clone was detected only once. This chain joins TRBV6-5 and TRBJ2-5, with D maybe TRBD1 (5 bases). The end of the DNA aligns better with TRBJ2-7, so the J call may be wrong. Germline-derived CDR1 and CDR2 are MNHEY and SVGAGI. The CDR3 runs to 12 residues. CDR3 sequence reads: CASGRGTYEQYF. The CDR3 nucleotides are TGTGCCAGCGGAAGGGGTACCTACGAGCAGTACTTC.

In the case of this clone: One junction end disagrees with the germline gene, perhaps due to a read error. The chain uses TRBV6-1 and TRBJ2-7; a weak D match, TRBD2 (7 bases). Germline CDR1 and CDR2: MNHNS and SASEGT. CDR3 length equals 14 residues. The CDR3 sequence: CATSLVAGDYEQYF. Written as DNA, the CDR3 is TGTGCCACCTCCCTCGTGGCAGGGGACTACGAACAGTACTTC.

The CDR3 DNA sequence: TGTGCCAGCAGCCTGGGACAGGGCCCCGCCTACGAGCAGTACTTC. It specifies CASSLGQGPAYEQYF. This sequence joins TRBV7-6 and TRBJ2-7, with 9 bases that match TRBD1. The CDR3 consists of 15 residues. Germline V gives CDR1 SGHVS, CDR2 FNYEAQ. Trimming at V came to 5 bases and at J to 2 bases, leaving 7 bases not matched to a gene.

The V gene is TRBV28, the J gene TRBJ1-4; 9 nucleotides line up with TRBD1. Germline CDR1 is MDHEN and CDR2 is SYDVKM. V was clipped by 5 bases and J by 6 bases; unmatched bases: 7. This CDR3 comprises 15 residues. The CDR3 DNA sequence: TGTGCCAGCAGTCCCCCCACAGGGGGCTATGAAAAACTGTTTTTT. This encodes CASSPPTGGYEKLFF.

V and J are TRBV5-1 and TRBJ2-2, with 7 bases aligning to TRBD2. Germline V lookup: CDR1 SGHRS, CDR2 YFSETQ. J lost 1 base, V lost 3 bases, and 6 bases had no gene match. The CDR3 runs to 16 residues. The CDR3 coding sequence is TGCGCCAGCAGCTATTGGACGGGAGGGAACACCGGGGAGCTGTTTTTT. Translated: CASSYWTGGNTGELFF. Combining the CDR3 with reference TRBV5-1 and TRBJ2-2 gives the whole variable domain KAGVTQTPRYLIKTRGQQVTLSCSPISGHRSVSWYQQTPGQGLQFLFEYFSETQRNKGNFPGRFSGRQFSNSRSEMNVSTLELGDSALYLCASSYWTGGNTGELFFGEGSRLTVL.

The J gene is TRBJ1-1, the V gene TRBV5-3; D possibly corresponds to TRBD1 (5 bases). TRBV5-3 is designated an ORF whose function remains uncertain. The CDR3 length is 16 residues. The ends were cut back, 2 bases at V and 0 bases at J, with 14 bases in the middle. CDR3 DNA sequence: TGTGCCAGAAGCTTAGGAGACAGAATTATGAACACTGAAGCTTTCTTT. Protein: CARSLGDRIMNTEAFF.

The chain carries TRBV29-1 and TRBJ2-7; 10 bases match TRBD2. Trimming cost V 4 bases and J 7 bases; bases outside gene matches: 4. CDR1 SQVTM and CDR2 ANQGSEA come from the germline V gene. This CDR3 is built from 12 residues. As DNA, the CDR3 is TGCAGCGTTGCTAGCGGGAGTTTGGAGCAGTACTTC. Translated: CSVASGSLEQYF.

The V call is TRBV18, the J call TRBJ1-2, with D possibly TRBD1 on 5 matching bases. This CDR3 has 17 residues. Trimming shortened V by 6 bases and J by 1 base, and 21 bases separated the two germline ends. Germline assignment: CDR1 KGHSH and CDR2 LQKENI. CDR3 nucleotide sequence: TGTGCCAGCTCCCGGGGGGTTTTCGAGGCTCTTAACTATGGCTACACCTTC. It yields the protein CASSRGVFEALNYGYTF.

As to this clone: At the DNA level, this CDR3 is encoded by other sequences in the same sample as well. V usage is TRBV19 and J usage is TRBJ2-3; 7 bases align to TRBD1. V shed 6 bases and J 1 base; nucleotides not matched to a gene: 4. Per germline, CDR1 LNHDA and CDR2 SQIVND (reference sequence). CDR3 length equals 14 residues. In DNA, the CDR3 is TGTGCCAGTAGCCGACAGGGTCGCACAGATACGCAGTATTTT. Protein: CASSRQGRTDTQYF.

The V call is TRBV7-3, the J call TRBJ2-7, with TRBD2 identical over 9 bases. Trimming took 2 bases from V and 10 from J; bases not matched to a gene: 21. Germline CDR1 reads SGHTA; CDR2 reads FQGTGA. The CDR3 loop spans 18 amino acids. The CDR3: CASSLGVASGTPPLGQYF. CDR3 bases: TGTGCCAGCAGCTTAGGGGTGGCTAGCGGGACTCCGCCCCTTGGACAGTACTTC.

The chain employs TRBV2 and TRBJ1-2; D perhaps matches TRBD1 (6 bases). The germline gives CDR1 SNHLY, CDR2 FYNNEI. Trimming took 7 bases from V and 3 from J, leaving 12 bases between them. This CDR3 is built from 13 residues. The CDR3 bases are TGTGCCAGCACCCTGGACAGCGACTATGGCTACACCTTC. It translates to CASTLDSDYGYTF.

This clone has more than one count but fewer than ten. The rearrangement joins TRBV18 to TRBJ2-1; D remains ambiguous. The CDR3 extends over 13 amino acids. V lost 3 bases to trimming and J lost 5 bases, with 8 bases between them. The germline V gene encodes CDR1 KGHSH and CDR2 LQKENI. CDR3: CASSPRRDNEQFF. The CDR3 DNA follows: TGTGCCAGCTCACCTAGACGGGACAATGAGCAGTTCTTC.

This chain links TRBV10-1 with TRBJ2-3, with 7 positions matching TRBD2. The CDR3 is made up of 16 amino acids. CDR1 and CDR2 (germline): WNHNN, SYGVQD (reference sequence). V shed 3 bases, J shed 4 bases, and the junction held 10 bases outside the gene matches. DNA for the CDR3: TGCGCCAGCAGTGACCATACTAGCGTTTTCCCAGATACGCAGTATTTT. It yields the protein CASSDHTSVFPDTQYF.

V is TRBV27 and J is TRBJ2-6; TRBD2 is a possible D gene (5 bases). Germline V gene lookup returns CDR1 MNHEY and CDR2 SMNVEV (reference sequence). This CDR3 spans 16 amino acids. V was clipped by 2 bases and J by 1 base, with 9 bases between them. The CDR3 spells CASSLVGESGANVLTF. As DNA, the CDR3 is TGTGCCAGCAGTTTAGTCGGGGAGTCTGGGGCCAACGTCCTGACTTTC.

Of note for this clone: A junction end diverges from the germline sequence, so it may reflect a read error. The chain is built from TRBV6-1 and TRBJ1-2, with D hard to call. Per the germline V gene, CDR1 is MNHNS and CDR2 is SASEGT. This CDR3 spans 10 amino acids. The CDR3 coding sequence is TGTGCCAGCAGTGCTCTGCTGCGGGCCTTC. Translation: CASSALLRAF.

V usage is TRBV28 and J usage is TRBJ1-1; 8 nucleotides align to TRBD1. The CDR3 sequence is 13 residues long. Germline CDR1 and CDR2: MDHEN and SYDVKM. J lost 4 bases, V lost 7 bases, and 5 bases had no gene match. CDR3 in amino acids: CASNDRGGTEAFF. CDR3 in DNA: TGTGCCAGCAACGACAGGGGCGGCACTGAAGCTTTCTTT.

The V and J genes are TRBV7-9 and TRBJ2-3; D gene ambiguous. The CDR3 runs to 14 residues. Germline-derived CDR1 and CDR2 are SEHNR and FQNEAQ (reference sequence). Trimming left V 5 bases short and J 3 bases short, with 12 bases between. The CDR3 DNA is TGTGCCAGCAGCCCCCTCGGAGCGACAGATACGCAGTATTTT. It is translated as CASSPLGATDTQYF.

The chain is built from TRBV6-5 and TRBJ2-7; weak D call: TRBD1 (7 bases). The V end lost 6 bases, the J end lost 2 bases, and 14 bases lay between the germline ends. CDR1 and CDR2 (germline): MNHEY, SVGAGI. CDR3 length: 14 amino acids. CDR3: CASRRDSETYEQYF. CDR3 in DNA: TGTGCCAGCAGGCGGGACAGTGAGACCTACGAGCAGTACTTC.

J is TRBJ2-1 and V is TRBV28; 9 nucleotides agree with TRBD2. Germline lookup yields CDR1 MDHEN and CDR2 SYDVKM. CDR3 size: 15 residues. With 6 bases clipped from V and 4 bases from J, the junction kept 7 bases outside the gene matches. CDR3 in DNA: TGTGCCAGCAGACAGACTAGCGGACAATACAATGAGCAGTTCTTC. Amino acid sequence: CASRQTSGQYNEQFF.

The table lists this clone with a few counts. J is TRBJ2-1 and V is TRBV5-1; maybe TRBD1 (5 bases). The CDR3 runs to 15 residues. The ends were cut back, 0 bases at V and 3 bases at J, with 10 bases in the middle. Germline V lookup: CDR1 SGHRS, CDR2 YFSETQ. This CDR3 is CASSLGQPLYNEQFF. CDR3 in DNA: TGCGCCAGCAGCTTGGGACAGCCTCTCTACAATGAGCAGTTCTTC. The complete variable domain, with remaining parts taken from reference TRBV5-1 and TRBJ2-1, reads KAGVTQTPRYLIKTRGQQVTLSCSPISGHRSVSWYQQTPGQGLQFLFEYFSETQRNKGNFPGRFSGRQFSNSRSEMNVSTLELGDSALYLCASSLGQPLYNEQFFGPGTRLTVL.

The V gene is TRBV5-4, the J gene TRBJ1-2; 9 nucleotides match TRBD1. Germline CDR1 is SGHNT and CDR2 is YYREEE (reference sequence). This CDR3 is built from 15 residues. V dropped 4 bases and J dropped 6; count of bases not matched to a gene: 10. CDR3 sequence reads: CASSGGGTGLNGYTF. In DNA, the CDR3 is TGTGCCAGCAGCGGGGGTGGGACAGGGTTAAATGGCTACACCTTC.

V and J are TRBV27 and TRBJ2-7, with 15 bases fitting TRBD2. The CDR3 consists of 14 residues. The V segment lost 10 bases and the J segment 3 bases; nucleotides outside the gene matches: 4. Germline V lookup: CDR1 MNHEY, CDR2 SMNVEV (reference sequence). In DNA form, the CDR3 reads TGTGCCACCACGGGACTAGCGGGAGGCTACGAGCAGTACTTC. It codes for CATTGLAGGYEQYF.

The rearrangement uses TRBV7-6 and TRBJ2-2, with 8 bases fitting TRBD1. CDR1 and CDR2 (germline): SGHVS, FNYEAQ. The CDR3 spans 15 residues. The junction had 6 bases not matched to a gene; V was cut back by 3 bases and J by 6 bases. In nucleotides, the CDR3 is TGTGCCAGCAGCTTTCAGACAGGGGACCCCGGGGAGCTGTTTTTT. Translating it yields CASSFQTGDPGELFF.

This sequence joins TRBV18 and TRBJ1-4, with 8 bases identical to TRBD1. After removal of 6 bases from V and 3 bases from J, the junction contained 6 bases not matched to a gene. The germline V gene has CDR1 KGHSH and CDR2 LQKENI. The CDR3 loop spans 15 amino acids. Written as DNA, the CDR3 is TGTGCCAGCTCCCCGAAGACAGGGGCTAATGAAAAACTGTTTTTT. Translation: CASSPKTGANEKLFF.

The chain couples TRBV5-1 to TRBJ2-1, with 11 bases identical to TRBD2. Germline values: CDR1 SGHRS, CDR2 YFSETQ. J lost 10 bases, V lost 4 bases, and 10 bases had no gene match. This CDR3 has 15 amino acids. The CDR3 DNA reads as TGCGCCAGCAGCCAAGTAGCGGGAGGGCCCGGCGAGCAGTTCTTC. Translation gives CASSQVAGGPGEQFF.

Only a few counts were recorded for this clone. CDR3 loop: CASSLGGQEDQPQHF. CDR3 coding DNA: TGTGCCAGCAGCTTGGGGGGACAGGAAGATCAGCCCCAGCATTTT. The chain joins TRBV5-4 to TRBJ1-5; 8 positions match TRBD1. The CDR3 covers 15 residues. Per the germline V gene, CDR1 is SGHNT and CDR2 is YYREEE (reference sequence). V shed 0 bases and J 5 bases; nucleotides not matched to a gene: 4.

The chain has TRBV30 and TRBJ1-2; 7 nucleotides align to TRBD1. This CDR3 spans 15 amino acids. The germline V gene encodes CDR1 GTSNPN and CDR2 SVGIG (reference sequence). The V and J ends lost 4 bases and 4 bases, in that order; junction bases with no gene match: 12. The CDR3 loop reads CAWIGAGTERYGYTF. CDR3 bases: TGTGCCTGGATCGGCGCCGGGACAGAACGCTATGGCTACACCTTC.

The chain joins TRBV5-5 to TRBJ2-1; no firm D call. In germline, CDR1 is SGHKS, CDR2 YYEKEE (reference sequence). The CDR3 has 13 residues. Trimming shortened V by 0 bases and J by 5 bases, and 6 bases separated the two germline ends. The CDR3 DNA follows: TGTGCCAGCAGCTTGGCTACGAACAATGAGCAGTTCTTC. Translation gives CASSLATNNEQFF.